Detailed here is one T cell receptor (beta chain). Mismatch with germline at one junction end may stem from a read error. The sample is drawn from a study of blood T cell repertoires in COVID-19. The CDR3 sequence is 14 residues long. Per germline, CDR1 SGHRS and CDR2 YFSETQ. TCRdb's copy holds only in-frame clones and misses some; the assay was immunoSEQ multiplex PCR. The table shows approximately 35,000 clones, with about 91% occurring only once. The source material was peripheral blood. The source is a human donor in a cohort sampled during active COVID-19. The V and J genes are TRBV5-1 and TRBJ2-4; 7 nucleotides match TRBD1. The CDR3, as DNA: TGCGCCAGCAGCTTACTCCGCTCCGGGACAGACCTGGTCTTC. Amino acids: CASSLLRSGTDLVF. The variable domain in full, with the rest retrieved from reference TRBV5-1 and TRBJ2-4, is KAGVTQTPRYLIKTRGQQVTLSCSPISGHRSVSWYQQTPGQGLQFLFEYFSETQRNKGNFPGRFSGRQFSNSRSEMNVSTLELGDSALYLCASSLLRSGTDLVFGAGTRLSVL.